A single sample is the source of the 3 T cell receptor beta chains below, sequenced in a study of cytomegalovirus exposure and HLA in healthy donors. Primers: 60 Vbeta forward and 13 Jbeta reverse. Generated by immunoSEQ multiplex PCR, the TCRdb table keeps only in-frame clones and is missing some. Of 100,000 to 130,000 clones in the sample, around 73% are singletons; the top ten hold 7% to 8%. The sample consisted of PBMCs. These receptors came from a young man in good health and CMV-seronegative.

This CDR3 reads CASSGGPVAGPPYEQYF. The CDR3 DNA is TGTGCCAGCAGTGGCGGGCCGGTAGCGGGGCCTCCCTACGAGCAGTACTTC. The genes are TRBV2 and TRBJ2-7, with 8 positions matching TRBD2. The CDR3 runs 17 residues. Unmatched junction bases numbered 13, after V lost 4 bases and J lost 2 bases. CDR1 and CDR2 (germline): SNHLY, FYNNEI.

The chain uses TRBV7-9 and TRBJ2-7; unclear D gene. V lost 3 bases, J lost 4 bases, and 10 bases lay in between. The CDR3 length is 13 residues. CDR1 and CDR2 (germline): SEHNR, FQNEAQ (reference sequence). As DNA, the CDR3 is TGTGCCAGCAGCTTCTCTATTCAATACGAGCAGTACTTC. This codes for CASSFSIQYEQYF.

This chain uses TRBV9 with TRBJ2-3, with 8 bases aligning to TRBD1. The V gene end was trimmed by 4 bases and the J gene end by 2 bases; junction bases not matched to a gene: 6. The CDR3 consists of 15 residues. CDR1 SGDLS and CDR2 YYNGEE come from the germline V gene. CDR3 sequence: CASSPGQGFTDTQYF. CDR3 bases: TGTGCCAGCAGCCCAGGACAGGGTTTCACAGATACGCAGTATTTT.